These T cell receptor beta chains were read from a single sample in a study of vaccination effects on CD4 cells after COVID-19. No antigen has been assigned to these receptors. Sequencing was performed with immunoSEQ multiplex PCR; in TCRdb, only in-frame clones are kept and a portion is missing. This sample yields roughly 26,000 clones, of which around 78% are seen a single time; about 16% belongs to the top ten. Material: CD4+ T cells from PBMCs cultured with HCoV-NL63 spike peptides, obtained before COVID-19 vaccination. The source is a human donor who had a prior SARS-CoV-2 infection. The CDR3 runs from the conserved cysteine through the conserved F or W. A D gene is named only where the DNA matches it firmly. Some rows mark clone size as missing; the rest say once, few, many or name a class of expanded clone.

>TRBD1|TRBJ1-6|.|TRBV5-1
TGCGCCAGCAGCGAAAGGACAGGGGGCAATTCACCCCTCCACTTT
CASSERTGGNSPLHF
>TRBD1|TRBJ1-2|.|TRBV5-1
TGCGCCAGCAGCCCCACAGGGGGCGACTATGGCTACACCTTC
CASSPTGGDYGYTF
>TRBD2|TRBJ2-7|.|TRBV11-2
TGTGCCAGCAGCGGGACTAGGATGGTCGAGCAGTACTTC
CASSGTRMVEQYF
>TRBD2|TRBJ2-1|.|TRBV9
TGTGCCAGCAGCCCTCGGACTAGCTCAGTGGGTGAGCAGTTCTTC
CASSPRTSSVGEQFF
>.|TRBJ2-6|medium-sized|TRBV7-9
TGTGCCAGCAGCTTAATATCTGCCAACGTCCTGACTTTC
CASSLISANVLTF
>TRBD1|TRBJ1-5|once|TRBV15
TGTGCCACCGCGTCCGGCGGACAGGGGGCTTATCAGCCCCAGCATTTT
CATASGGQGAYQPQHF
>TRBD2|TRBJ2-5|.|TRBV5-4
TGTGCCAGCAGCTTGGCCGGCGGGGGGCTGGAGACCCAGTACTTC
CASSLAGGGLETQYF
>TRBD1|TRBJ1-1|.|TRBV9
TGTGCCAGCAGCGTAGGAGGGACAGACCCCACTGAAGCTTTCTTT
CASSVGGTDPTEAFF
>.|TRBJ2-5|.|TRBV5-6
TGTGCCAGCAGCTTGATCTCAGCCCAAGAGACCCAGTACTTC
CASSLISAQETQYF
>.|TRBJ2-7|.|TRBV6-1
TGTGCCAGCAGTGAAAGTATGGGGCAATTCTCCTACGAGCAGTACTTC
CASSESMGQFSYEQYF
>.|TRBJ2-7|.|TRBV29-1
TGCAGCGTTTCTCTTCGACAGACCTACGAGCAGTACTTC
CSVSLRQTYEQYF